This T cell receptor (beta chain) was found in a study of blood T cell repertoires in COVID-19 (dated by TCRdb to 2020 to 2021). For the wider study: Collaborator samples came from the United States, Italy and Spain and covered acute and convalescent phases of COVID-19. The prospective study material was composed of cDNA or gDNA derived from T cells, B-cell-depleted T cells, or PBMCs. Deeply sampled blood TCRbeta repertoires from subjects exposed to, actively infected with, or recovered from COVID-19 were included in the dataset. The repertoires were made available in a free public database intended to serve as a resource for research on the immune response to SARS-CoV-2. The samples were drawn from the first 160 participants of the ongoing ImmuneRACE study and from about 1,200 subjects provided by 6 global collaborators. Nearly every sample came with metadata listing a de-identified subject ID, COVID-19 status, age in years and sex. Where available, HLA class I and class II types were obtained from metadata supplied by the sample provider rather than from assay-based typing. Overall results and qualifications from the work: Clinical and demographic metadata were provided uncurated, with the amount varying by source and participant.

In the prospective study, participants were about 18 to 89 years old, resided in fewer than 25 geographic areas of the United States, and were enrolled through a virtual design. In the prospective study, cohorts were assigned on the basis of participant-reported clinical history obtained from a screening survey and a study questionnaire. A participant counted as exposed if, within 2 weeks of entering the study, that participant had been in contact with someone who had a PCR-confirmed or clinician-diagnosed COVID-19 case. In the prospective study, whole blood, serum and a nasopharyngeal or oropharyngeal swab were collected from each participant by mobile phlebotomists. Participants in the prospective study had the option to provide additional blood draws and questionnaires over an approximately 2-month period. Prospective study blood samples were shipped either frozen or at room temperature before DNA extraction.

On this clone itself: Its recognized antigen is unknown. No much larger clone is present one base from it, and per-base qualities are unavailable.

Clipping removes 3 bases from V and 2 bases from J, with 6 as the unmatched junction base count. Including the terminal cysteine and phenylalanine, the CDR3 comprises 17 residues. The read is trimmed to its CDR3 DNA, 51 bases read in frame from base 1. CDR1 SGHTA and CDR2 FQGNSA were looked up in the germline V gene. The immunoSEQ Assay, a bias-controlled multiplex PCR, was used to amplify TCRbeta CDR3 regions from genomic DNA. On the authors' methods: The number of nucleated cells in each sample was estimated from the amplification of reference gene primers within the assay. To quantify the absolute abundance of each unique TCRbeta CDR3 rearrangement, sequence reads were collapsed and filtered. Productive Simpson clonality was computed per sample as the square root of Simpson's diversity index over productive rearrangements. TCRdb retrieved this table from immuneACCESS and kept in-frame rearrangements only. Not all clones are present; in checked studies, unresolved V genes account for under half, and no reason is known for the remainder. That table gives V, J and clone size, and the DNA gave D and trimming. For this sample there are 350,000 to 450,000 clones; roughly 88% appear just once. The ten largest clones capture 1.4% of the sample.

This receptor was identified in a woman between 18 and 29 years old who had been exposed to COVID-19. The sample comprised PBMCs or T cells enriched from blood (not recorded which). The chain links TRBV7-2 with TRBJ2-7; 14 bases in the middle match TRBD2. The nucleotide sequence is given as TGTGCCAGCAGCTTCACTAAGACTAGCGGGAGGGCCTACGAGCAGTACTTC. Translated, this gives CASSFTKTSGRAYEQYF.